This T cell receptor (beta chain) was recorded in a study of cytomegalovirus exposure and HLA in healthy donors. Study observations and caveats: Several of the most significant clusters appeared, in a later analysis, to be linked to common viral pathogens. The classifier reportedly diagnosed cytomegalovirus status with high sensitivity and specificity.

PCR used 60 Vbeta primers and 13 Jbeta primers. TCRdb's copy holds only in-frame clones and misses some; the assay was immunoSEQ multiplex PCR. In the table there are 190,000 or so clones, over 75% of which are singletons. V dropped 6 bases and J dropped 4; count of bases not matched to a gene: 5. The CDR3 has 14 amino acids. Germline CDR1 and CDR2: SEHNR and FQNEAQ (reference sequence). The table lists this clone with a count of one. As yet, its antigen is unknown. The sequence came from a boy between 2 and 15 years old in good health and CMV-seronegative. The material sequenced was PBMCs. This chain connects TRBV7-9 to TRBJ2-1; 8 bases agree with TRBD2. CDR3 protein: CASSVRGGYNEQFF. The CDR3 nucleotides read TGTGCCAGCAGTGTACGGGGGGGGTACAATGAGCAGTTCTTC. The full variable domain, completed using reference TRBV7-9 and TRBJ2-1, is DTGVSQNPRHKITKRGQNVTFRCDPISEHNRLYWYRQTLGQGPEFLTYFQNEAQLEKSRLLSDRFSAERPKGSFSTLEIQRTEQGDSAMYLCASSVRGGYNEQFFGPGTRLTVL.